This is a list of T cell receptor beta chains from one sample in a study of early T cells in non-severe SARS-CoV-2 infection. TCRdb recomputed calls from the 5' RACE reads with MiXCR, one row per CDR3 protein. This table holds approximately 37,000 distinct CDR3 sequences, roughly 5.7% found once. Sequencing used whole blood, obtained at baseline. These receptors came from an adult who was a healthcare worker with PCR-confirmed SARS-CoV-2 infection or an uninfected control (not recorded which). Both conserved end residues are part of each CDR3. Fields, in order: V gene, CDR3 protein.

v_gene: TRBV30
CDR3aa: CAWRVYRGIYNSPLHF

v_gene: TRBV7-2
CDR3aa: CASSQLAGGYNEQFF

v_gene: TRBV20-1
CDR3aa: CSARDLERGIEAFF

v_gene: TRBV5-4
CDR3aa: CASSLSGGWGDTQYF

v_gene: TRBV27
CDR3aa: CASSLYPGQEKLFF

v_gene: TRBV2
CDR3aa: CASSERTGNQPQHF

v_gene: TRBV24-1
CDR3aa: CATSDGGAETQYF

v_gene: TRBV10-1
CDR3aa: CASSESWGINNEQFF

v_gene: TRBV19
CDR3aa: CASSDHSGRAFYNEQFF

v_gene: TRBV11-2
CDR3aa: CASSILETQYF

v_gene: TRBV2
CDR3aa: CASSDNYEQYF

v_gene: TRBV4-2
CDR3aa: CASSHPDRENYGYTF

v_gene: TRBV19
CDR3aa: CASSPEVAVFPSYEQYF